A single sample is the source of the 21 T cell receptor beta chains below, sequenced in a study of T cell responses to AZD1222 COVID-19 vaccine. Measured with immunoSEQ multiplex PCR; TCRdb has only the in-frame clones, and not every one. The sample records 250,000 to 300,000 clones, almost 95% being singletons. Specimen: peripheral blood, collected 28 days after the second AZD1222 dose. The source of these receptors is an adult who received the AZD1222 COVID-19 vaccine.

This chain uses TRBV29-1 with TRBJ2-7; TRBD1 agrees at 10 bases. V trimming: 0 bases; J trimming: 1 base; junction bases outside the gene matches: 3. This CDR3 region has 15 residues. Germline CDR1 and CDR2: SQVTM and ANQGSEA. CDR3 sequence reads: CSVEDGTGDSYEQYF. CDR3 coding DNA: TGCAGCGTTGAAGATGGGACAGGGGATTCCTACGAGCAGTACTTC.

In its sample, this clone was seen once. V usage is TRBV12-3 or TRBV12-4 and J usage is TRBJ1-3; D is uncertain. This CDR3 spans 9 amino acids. Trimming took 5 bases from V and 14 from J, leaving 7 bases between them. CDR3 DNA: TGTGCCAGCAGTCCCCCCCTATATTTT. Amino acid sequence: CASSPPLYF.

CDR3 amino acids: CAVRGTGQGPQHF. The CDR3 coding sequence is TGTGCCGTCCGGGGAACCGGACAGGGGCCCCAGCATTTT. The chain combines TRBV10-3 with TRBJ1-5, with 8 bases that match TRBD1. CDR1 is ENHRY and CDR2 is SYGVKD in the germline V gene. J lost 9 bases, V lost 11 bases, and 12 bases had no gene match. CDR3 length: 13 amino acids.

The rearrangement links TRBV3-1 (or the pseudogene TRBV3-2) to TRBJ2-1, with D possibly being TRBD1 or TRBD2 (5 bases each). Germline lookup yields CDR1 LGHDT and CDR2 YNNKEL (reference sequence). V was clipped by 4 bases and J by 9 bases, with 16 bases between them. This CDR3 has 14 amino acids. The CDR3 nucleotides read TGTGCCAGCAGCCCTGACGGGACCGGGATTGAGCAGTTCTTC. This translates into CASSPDGTGIEQFF.

The genes are TRBV19 and TRBJ2-4; TRBD2 aligns across 8 bases. This CDR3 has 15 residues. J gave up 8 bases and V 9 bases, and 15 bases lay outside the gene matches. In germline, CDR1 is LNHDA, CDR2 SQIVND (reference sequence). The CDR3 spells CASKGAGGAGYIQYF. The CDR3 bases are TGTGCCAGCAAGGGCGCCGGGGGGGCCGGGTACATTCAGTACTTC.

For this clone: This same CDR3 is encoded by further DNA sequences in the sample. This chain uses TRBV9 with TRBJ2-7; D is perhaps TRBD2 (5 bases). CDR1 and CDR2 (germline): SGDLS, YYNGEE. CDR3 size: 15 residues. Between the trimmed V and J ends, which lost 0 bases and 0 bases, there was a span of 10 bases. The CDR3 loop reads CASSVGGHSSYEQYF. The CDR3 nucleotides are TGTGCCAGCAGCGTAGGAGGGCACTCCTCCTACGAGCAGTACTTC.

The gene calls are TRBV11-3 and TRBJ2-7; the D is unclear. Looked up from germline, CDR1 is SGHNT and CDR2 is YENEEA. V was pared by 0 bases and J by 6 bases, with 9 bases between. The CDR3 runs to 13 residues. The CDR3 region is CASSLEGNSEQYF. The CDR3 nucleotides are TGTGCCAGCAGCTTAGAGGGTAACTCCGAGCAGTACTTC.

This clone is a singleton in its sample. The CDR3 is CASSQASSYEQYF. In DNA, the CDR3 is TGTGCCAGCAGCCAGGCCAGCTCCTACGAGCAGTACTTC. The chain couples TRBV4-2 to TRBJ2-7; D remains unclear. CDR1 is LGHNA, CDR2 YNFKEQ, per germline. V was clipped by 3 bases and J by 0 bases, with 6 bases between them. CDR3 length equals 13 residues.

The chain couples TRBV7-9 to TRBJ1-1; D call uncertain. The CDR3 is 14 residues long. Germline-derived CDR1 and CDR2 are SEHNR and FQNEAQ (reference sequence). Between the trimmed V and J ends, which lost 5 bases and 4 bases, there was a span of 14 bases. The CDR3 sequence: CASSPGLGSTEAFF. The DNA for the CDR3 is TGTGCCAGCAGCCCCGGGTTGGGGAGCACTGAAGCTTTCTTT.

The V and J genes are TRBV5-1 and TRBJ1-4, with a possible D match to TRBD1 (5 bases). The CDR3 consists of 13 residues. Germline values: CDR1 SGHRS, CDR2 YFSETQ. V was cut by 4 bases and J by 7 bases, with 11 bases left in between. For the CDR3, the DNA is TGCGCCAGCAGCCCGGGGACCGCTGAAAAACTGTTTTTT. Encoded protein: CASSPGTAEKLFF.

The genes are TRBV10-3 and TRBJ2-3; no clear D gene. Germline assignment: CDR1 ENHRY and CDR2 SYGVKD. This CDR3 comprises 12 residues. The V end was cut by 10 bases, the J end by 11 bases, with 19 bases between. DNA of the CDR3: TGTGCCACCCGCCCCGGGTCCCAGGAGCAGTATTTT. This sequence encodes CATRPGSQEQYF.

This chain uses TRBV3-1 (or the pseudogene TRBV3-2) with TRBJ1-1; 7 nucleotides agree with TRBD1. The ends lost 1 base at V and 8 bases at J; junction bases unmatched: 4. Germline CDR1 LGHDT, CDR2 YNNKEL (reference sequence). This CDR3 has 13 residues. Here the CDR3 DNA reads TGTGCCAGCAGCCAAGCGGGACAGATCGAAGCTTTCTTT. It is translated as CASSQAGQIEAFF.

The chain employs TRBV5-1 and TRBJ1-4; D call uncertain. CDR1 is SGHRS and CDR2 is YFSETQ in the germline V gene. The CDR3 consists of 16 residues. V lost 0 bases and J 4 bases, leaving 13 bases between the germline ends. CDR3 bases: TGCGCCAGCAGCTTGGGCCAAGGTAGAGGTAATGAAAAACTGTTTTTT. Its translation: CASSLGQGRGNEKLFF.

The rearrangement uses TRBV21-1 and TRBJ2-5. TRBV21-1 is termed a pseudogene. The length of the CDR3 is 17 residues. This CDR3 is CASSKAQAGGGQETQYF. Here the CDR3 DNA reads TGTGCCAGCAGCAAAGCGCAGGCTGGAGGGGGTCAAGAGACCCAGTACTTC.

The chain has TRBV18 and TRBJ1-5; the D is unclear. Trimming removed 0 bases at V and 4 bases at J, with 10 bases between. This CDR3 is built from 15 residues. Germline V gene lookup returns CDR1 KGHSH and CDR2 LQKENI. DNA of the CDR3: TGTGCCAGCTCACCACCGGTGGGGATTAATCAGCCCCAGCATTTT. Protein sequence: CASSPPVGINQPQHF.

This clone was seen only a few times. The V call is TRBV6-5, the J call TRBJ1-2; tentative D call: TRBD1 (5 bases). Germline values: CDR1 MNHEY, CDR2 SVGAGI. The CDR3 length is 15 residues. V was pared by 6 bases and J by 4 bases, with 18 bases between. The CDR3, as DNA: TGTGCCAGCAGCCCCGGGCCCGGGGCCACCTATGGCTACACCTTC. This sequence encodes CASSPGPGATYGYTF.

The chain carries TRBV7-9 and TRBJ2-1; D assignment may be TRBD1 or TRBD2 (7 bases each). Germline V gene lookup returns CDR1 SEHNR and CDR2 FQNEAQ (reference sequence). The CDR3 contains 14 residues. The V and J ends lost 2 bases and 6 bases respectively, with 11 bases between them. The CDR3 loop is CASSLSGTVNEQFF. The CDR3 DNA is TGTGCCAGCAGCTTAAGCGGGACAGTCAATGAGCAGTTCTTC.

V is TRBV19 and J is TRBJ1-1, with 8 bases that match TRBD1. Germline V gene sequence: CDR1 LNHDA, CDR2 SQIVND (reference sequence). The CDR3 is 15 residues long. Trimming at V came to 7 bases and at J to 1 base, leaving 8 bases not matched to a gene. In DNA form, the CDR3 reads TGTGCCAGTATTCGGGAGGGGACAGGGAACACTGAAGCTTTCTTT. This translates into CASIREGTGNTEAFF.

A note on this clone: The sample has other DNA sequences that encode this CDR3 too. The rearrangement joins TRBV27 to TRBJ2-6; D unclear. Germline lookup yields CDR1 MNHEY and CDR2 SMNVEV (reference sequence). The CDR3 loop spans 13 amino acids. Between the trimmed V and J ends, which lost 3 bases and 4 bases, there was a span of 4 bases. CDR3 sequence: CASSLSGANVLTF. The DNA for the CDR3 is TGTGCCAGCAGTTTGTCCGGGGCCAACGTCCTGACTTTC.

This sequence joins TRBV12-3 or TRBV12-4 and TRBJ2-7, with 7 nucleotides matching TRBD2. V lost 5 bases and J lost 6; bases outside the gene matches: 7. This CDR3 region has 13 residues. CDR3 sequence reads: CASSISGGGEQYF. Here the CDR3 DNA reads TGTGCCAGCAGTATCTCGGGCGGGGGCGAGCAGTACTTC.

V usage is TRBV19 and J usage is TRBJ1-1, with D possibly being TRBD1 (5 bases). Germline assignment: CDR1 LNHDA and CDR2 SQIVND (reference sequence). The CDR3 runs to 13 residues. V lost 3 bases and J 4 bases, leaving 9 bases between the germline ends. Written as DNA, the CDR3 is TGTGCCAGTAGTATCCGCAGGGCCACTGAAGCTTTCTTT. Amino acid sequence: CASSIRRATEAFF.